Presented here are 27 T cell receptor beta chains from one specimen sequenced in a study of OX40 agonist ivuxolimab in advanced cancers. Some clones are missing from TCRdb's copy, which holds only in-frame ones; the method was immunoSEQ multiplex PCR. The sample yields approximately 82,000 clones, about 90% seen once. Specimen: CD4+ or CD8+ T cells sorted from blood, collected in a trial of the OX40 agonist ivuxolimab. Receptors were obtained from an adult with an advanced solid tumor such as melanoma, head and neck, liver or kidney cancer.

The chain has TRBV14 and TRBJ2-1; D gene unclear. V lost 3 bases and J lost 0, with 12 bases in between. Germline V gene sequence: CDR1 SGHDN, CDR2 FVKESK. This CDR3 region has 16 residues. The DNA of the CDR3 is TGTGCCAGCAGCCAGGGCGGAGTCCCCTCCTACAATGAGCAGTTCTTC. Encoded protein: CASSQGGVPSYNEQFF.

The DNA for the CDR3 is TGCGCCAGCAGTGATCAGGGGTTCGGCACTGAAGCTTTCTTT. It encodes CASSDQGFGTEAFF. This chain joins TRBV10-2 and TRBJ1-1, with D perhaps matching TRBD1 (6 bases). The CDR3 spans 14 residues. The V end was cut by 3 bases, the J end by 4 bases, with 12 bases between. Germline CDR1 is WSHSY and CDR2 is SAAADI.

In DNA, the CDR3 is TGTGCCAGCAGCGTCGGGAGGGCCGGGGAGCTGTTTTTT. Amino acids: CASSVGRAGELFF. J is TRBJ2-2 and V is TRBV7-2; TRBD2 agrees at 8 bases. With 5 bases clipped from V and 6 bases from J, the junction kept 2 bases outside the gene matches. The germline V gene has CDR1 SGHTA and CDR2 FQGNSA. CDR3 length: 13 residues.

The J gene is TRBJ2-5, the V gene TRBV28, with 7 bases fitting TRBD2. CDR1 and CDR2 (germline): MDHEN, SYDVKM. J lost 2 bases, V lost 8 bases, and 5 bases had no gene match. The CDR3 consists of 13 residues. The CDR3 spells CASRSGGQETQYF. The CDR3 DNA reads as TGTGCCAGCCGGTCGGGGGGTCAAGAGACCCAGTACTTC. Full variable domain (remainder filled in from reference TRBV28 and TRBJ2-5): DVKVTQSSRYLVKRTGEKVFLECVQDMDHENMFWYRQDPGLGLRLIYFSYDVKMKEKGDIPEGYSVSREKKERFSLILESASTNQTSMYLCASRSGGQETQYFGPGTRLLVL.

The rearrangement links TRBV6-6 to TRBJ1-1; TRBD1 agrees at 8 bases. The germline gives CDR1 MNHNY, CDR2 SVGAGI (reference sequence). CDR3 length equals 13 residues. The V gene end was trimmed by 11 bases and the J gene end by 4 bases; junction bases not matched to a gene: 9. In DNA form, the CDR3 reads TGTGCCGCAACAGGGGGTGCGGTCACTGAAGCTTTCTTT. Translating it yields CAATGGAVTEAFF.

In this sample, this clone turned up a few times. This chain joins TRBV10-3 and TRBJ1-2; D not resolved. Trimming took 3 bases from V and 8 from J, leaving 10 bases between them. The CDR3 runs to 12 residues. Per the germline V gene, CDR1 is ENHRY and CDR2 is SYGVKD. The CDR3 region has the DNA TGTGCCATCAGTGACAGTCTCTACGGCTACACCTTC. It encodes CAISDSLYGYTF.

CDR3 in amino acids: CATRGLGETQYF. CDR3 coding DNA: TGTGCCACGAGGGGTCTAGGCGAGACCCAGTACTTC. The chain is built from TRBV2 and TRBJ2-5; D may match TRBD1 or TRBD2 (5 bases each). The V and J ends lost 10 bases and 5 bases respectively, with 14 bases between them. The CDR3 covers 12 residues. The germline gives CDR1 SNHLY, CDR2 FYNNEI.

This clone was detected once. V gene TRBV19 combines with J gene TRBJ1-2; TRBD1 is a possible D gene (6 bases). The CDR3 extends over 14 amino acids. Trimming removed 6 bases from V and 0 bases from J, with 11 bases in between. Germline V lookup: CDR1 LNHDA, CDR2 SQIVND (reference sequence). The CDR3 region has the DNA TGTGCCAGTAGGAACAGGGTTACTAACTATGGCTACACCTTC. Amino acid sequence: CASRNRVTNYGYTF.

The rearrangement uses TRBV5-4 and TRBJ2-7; 9 bases map to TRBD1. V was pared by 4 bases and J by 1 base, with 9 bases of the junction left unmatched. CDR1 and CDR2 (germline): SGHNT, YYREEE (reference sequence). The CDR3 spans 16 residues. The CDR3 is CASSDPSGTGSYEQYF. Here the CDR3 DNA reads TGTGCCAGCAGCGACCCATCCGGGACAGGGTCCTACGAGCAGTACTTC.

V gene TRBV6-5 combines with J gene TRBJ2-7, with 11 bases fitting TRBD2. This CDR3 comprises 14 residues. CDR1 and CDR2 (germline): MNHEY, SVGAGI. The ends lost 6 bases at V and 6 bases at J; junction bases unmatched: 7. CDR3 in amino acids: CASRLAGVYREQYF. CDR3 DNA sequence: TGTGCCAGCAGACTAGCGGGAGTATATCGCGAGCAGTACTTC.

J is TRBJ2-5 and V is TRBV19; D may be TRBD2 (6 bases). The CDR3 is 16 residues long. V lost 8 bases and J lost 4, with 23 bases in between. Germline V gene lookup returns CDR1 LNHDA and CDR2 SQIVND (reference sequence). Here the CDR3 DNA reads TGTGCCAGTTCGAATGGGGTCCGGGGGTTTTCAGAGACCCAGTACTTC. It specifies CASSNGVRGFSETQYF.

The rearrangement uses TRBV5-1 and TRBJ2-3; 8 bases align to TRBD1. The CDR3 runs to 14 residues. The germline gives CDR1 SGHRS, CDR2 YFSETQ. V shed 7 bases and J 5 bases; nucleotides not matched to a gene: 9. The CDR3 reads CASALDRVGDTQYF. In DNA form, the CDR3 reads TGCGCCAGCGCCCTGGACAGGGTTGGAGATACGCAGTATTTT.

The CDR3 spells CSVDAGTAQSYEQYF. The CDR3 nucleotides read TGCAGCGTGGACGCCGGGACAGCGCAGTCCTACGAGCAGTACTTC. The V and J genes are TRBV29-1 and TRBJ2-7; 7 bases line up with TRBD1. In germline, CDR1 is SQVTM, CDR2 ANQGSEA. Trimming cost V 6 bases and J 1 base; bases outside gene matches: 12. The CDR3 is made up of 15 amino acids.

The chain recombines TRBV7-8 with TRBJ2-7, with a tentative D call TRBD2 (5 bases). CDR3 length: 18 amino acids. The ends were cut back, 3 bases at V and 2 bases at J, with 23 bases in the middle. Germline V CDR1 and CDR2: SGHVS, FQNEAQ. For the CDR3, the DNA is TGTGCCAGCAGCTTCTCCGTCGTAGCGCTAGATGTTGCCTACGAGCAGTACTTC. The encoded protein is CASSFSVVALDVAYEQYF.

The chain uses TRBV2 and TRBJ1-2, with TRBD1 matching over 7 bases. The germline gives CDR1 SNHLY, CDR2 FYNNEI. V lost 5 bases and J lost 7; bases outside the gene matches: 10. The CDR3 contains 14 residues. The chain's CDR3 is CASSPWTGQGGYTF. Written as DNA, the CDR3 is TGTGCCAGCAGTCCATGGACAGGCCAGGGTGGCTACACCTTC.

The rearrangement uses TRBV2 and TRBJ1-5; D gene ambiguous. Trimming pared 4 bases from V and 5 bases from J, leaving 12 bases between. The CDR3 length is 14 residues. Germline assignment: CDR1 SNHLY and CDR2 FYNNEI. As DNA, the CDR3 is TGTGCCAGCAGTGGAGAGGTCCGGGATCAGCCCCAGCATTTT. The encoded protein is CASSGEVRDQPQHF.

The chain recombines TRBV20-1 with TRBJ2-5, with D unresolved. Deletions cut 3 bases from V and 5 bases from J, with 7 bases between. Germline CDR1 and CDR2: DFQATT and SNEGSKA (reference sequence). The CDR3 extends over 11 amino acids. CDR3 sequence (DNA): TGCAGTGCTAGGATGACGGAGACCCAGTACTTC. It yields the protein CSARMTETQYF.

V and J are TRBV7-8 and TRBJ2-5; D might be TRBD1 (5 bases). TRBJ2-7 explains the end of the DNA better; the J call may be wrong. This CDR3 comprises 14 residues. Germline-derived CDR1 and CDR2 are SGHVS and FQNEAQ. The CDR3 coding sequence is TGTGCCAGCAGCTTAAATCAGGGAATTTACGAGCAGTACTTC. This translates into CASSLNQGIYEQYF.

V usage is TRBV28 and J usage is TRBJ1-4; D is uncertain. Per germline, CDR1 MDHEN and CDR2 SYDVKM. This CDR3 spans 16 amino acids. V lost 7 bases to trimming and J lost 0 bases, with 15 bases between them. The CDR3 sequence is CASTRSDTSTNEKLFF. The DNA of the CDR3 is TGTGCCAGCACCCGATCCGACACTTCAACTAATGAAAAACTGTTTTTT.

The chain links TRBV9 to TRBJ1-4; the D is unclear. This CDR3 is 14 amino acids long. Germline assignment: CDR1 SGDLS and CDR2 YYNGEE. V shed 4 bases and J shed 7 bases, with 14 bases lying between them. The CDR3 loop is CASSPQHSGEKLFF. The CDR3, as DNA: TGTGCCAGCAGCCCCCAGCATTCAGGTGAAAAACTGTTTTTT.

The V and J genes are TRBV2 and TRBJ1-1, with 10 bases matching TRBD1. Germline lookup yields CDR1 SNHLY and CDR2 FYNNEI. The CDR3 consists of 15 residues. Germline trimming cut 6 bases from V and 6 bases from J; bases unmatched to any gene: 10. CDR3 bases: TGTGCCAGCAGGGCTCAAACCGGGACAGGGGCTGAAGCTTTCTTT. This translates into CASRAQTGTGAEAFF.

This chain's CDR3 is CASSIPGGHQPQHF. The CDR3 DNA reads as TGTGCCAGTAGTATCCCAGGGGGCCATCAGCCCCAGCATTTT. This chain joins TRBV19 and TRBJ1-5; 8 bases are shared with TRBD1. Germline-derived CDR1 and CDR2 are LNHDA and SQIVND (reference sequence). This CDR3 is 14 amino acids long. Trimming at V came to 3 bases and at J to 5 bases, leaving 3 bases not matched to a gene.

The chain is built from TRBV11-3 and TRBJ2-3; D unresolved. This CDR3 region has 12 residues. V lost 6 bases and J 1 base, leaving 5 bases between the germline ends. Germline loops: CDR1 SGHNT, CDR2 YENEEA. In DNA form, the CDR3 reads TGTGCCAGCAGTGTCGGCACAGATACGCAGTATTTT. This encodes CASSVGTDTQYF.

This clone came up once. J is TRBJ2-7 and V is TRBV7-8; D may be TRBD1 or TRBD2 (5 bases each). This CDR3 comprises 14 residues. Germline V gene lookup returns CDR1 SGHVS and CDR2 FQNEAQ. Deletions cut 1 base from V and 1 base from J, with 8 bases between. The CDR3 protein is CASSLVGGSYEQYF. The DNA of the CDR3 is TGTGCCAGCAGCTTAGTTGGGGGATCCTACGAGCAGTACTTC.

The genes are TRBV7-9 and TRBJ2-7, with 9 bases identical to TRBD1. V lost 4 bases to trimming and J lost 7 bases; unmatched junction nucleotides: 8. The CDR3 is 14 amino acids. Germline V gives CDR1 SEHNR, CDR2 FQNEAQ (reference sequence). For the CDR3, the DNA is TGTGCCAGCAGCTCCGGACAGGGGTTGAGGGAGCAGTACTTC. Protein: CASSSGQGLREQYF.

This sequence joins TRBV5-8 and TRBJ2-5; a possible D gene is TRBD1 (6 bases). The germline CDR1 and CDR2 sequences are SGHTS and YDEGEE. The CDR3 has 15 residues. V was trimmed by 2 bases and J by 1 base, leaving 12 bases between them. CDR3 sequence (DNA): TGTGCCAGCAGCTTAGGACAGTTGCCCCAAGAGACCCAGTACTTC. As protein: CASSLGQLPQETQYF.

The chain uses TRBV21-1 and TRBJ2-7; TRBD1 is the table's D call, not checked against the DNA. TRBV21-1 is shown as a pseudogene. The CDR3 has 17 amino acids. CDR3 bases: TGTGCCAGCAGCAAAGCAATCGGACACCAATTTTCCTACGAGCAGTACTTC. This translates into CASSKAIGHQFSYEQYF.